The TCR beta chain described here comes from a study of shared clonotypes between healthy human individuals. V lost 3 bases and J lost 3, with 8 bases in between. Looked up from germline, CDR1 is LNHDA and CDR2 is SQIVND (reference sequence). This CDR3 is built from 13 residues. Cells designated naive CD8 were CD45RO-negative and were positively selected for CCR7, with terminally differentiated effector memory CD45RA+ cells excluded. The study ran the assay at deep level. In replicate PCRs of sorted subsets, roughly 190 ng DNA, approximately 32,000 T cell genomes, was used. Method: immunoSEQ multiplex PCR; TCRdb's copy keeps in-frame clones and lacks some. Of more than 2 million clones in the sample, roughly 94% were seen once. Regarding this clone: Other DNA sequences of this sample code for an identical CDR3.

Material: naive CD8+ T cells sorted from blood. The clonotype comes from a young man in good health. This chain connects TRBV19 to TRBJ1-2; a possible D gene is TRBD1 (6 bases). The CDR3 bases are TGTGCCAGTAGTATCGGACAGTACTATGGCTACACCTTC. Translation: CASSIGQYYGYTF.